These 22 T cell receptor beta chains were all obtained from the same sample, sequenced in a study of blood T cell repertoires in COVID-19. Produced via immunoSEQ multiplex PCR; TCRdb's table is partial and in-frame only. The sample lists 85,000 to 100,000 clones, approximately 79% occurring once. The sample consisted of peripheral blood. These receptors originate from a woman of 80 years or more with active or convalescent COVID-19.

The CDR3: CASSEQGSYEQYF. The CDR3 DNA follows: TGTGCCAGCAGTGAGCAGGGGTCCTACGAGCAGTACTTC. The chain uses TRBV6-1 and TRBJ2-7; D perhaps matches TRBD1 (6 bases). This CDR3 has 13 amino acids. Trimming took off 3 bases at V and 1 base at J, with 7 bases between the two ends. Germline V gene sequence: CDR1 MNHNS, CDR2 SASEGT.

The J gene is TRBJ2-2, the V gene TRBV9; a possible D gene is TRBD2 (6 bases). The germline V gene has CDR1 SGDLS and CDR2 YYNGEE. The CDR3 sequence is 15 residues long. Trimming took 4 bases from V and 1 from J, leaving 11 bases between them. CDR3 DNA sequence: TGTGCCAGCAGCCCAATCGGGGGGAACACCGGGGAGCTGTTTTTT. Its protein product is CASSPIGGNTGELFF.

The chain couples TRBV10-3 to TRBJ2-6; TRBD1 is a possible D gene (6 bases). The CDR3 runs to 15 residues. Trimming removed 3 bases at V and 2 bases at J, with 8 bases between. Germline lookup yields CDR1 ENHRY and CDR2 SYGVKD. This CDR3 reads CAISDSGAGANVLTF. CDR3 nucleotides: TGTGCCATCAGTGACTCAGGGGCTGGGGCCAACGTCCTGACTTTC.

This sequence joins TRBV4-2 and TRBJ2-7, with a weak D call TRBD2 (5 bases). The germline gives CDR1 LGHNA, CDR2 YNFKEQ. CDR3 size: 18 residues. Trimming shortened V by 0 bases and J by 2 bases, and 20 bases separated the two germline ends. This CDR3 is CASSQEKGLAHTTYEQYF. The CDR3 DNA reads TGTGCCAGCAGCCAAGAAAAAGGACTTGCCCACACGACCTACGAGCAGTACTTC.

The V and J genes are TRBV29-1 and TRBJ1-1; D gene uncertain. Germline V gene sequence: CDR1 SQVTM, CDR2 ANQGSEA. There are 12 residues in the CDR3. Trimming removed 3 bases at V and 11 bases at J, with 16 bases between. In nucleotides, the CDR3 is TGCAGCGTTGAGTTCTCGGCGGGTTTGGCTTTCTTT. It is translated as CSVEFSAGLAFF.

This chain uses TRBV5-1 with TRBJ2-2, with 8 positions matching TRBD2. J gave up 4 bases and V 2 bases, and 7 bases lay outside the gene matches. The CDR3 extends over 16 amino acids. CDR1 and CDR2 (germline): SGHRS, YFSETQ. CDR3 protein: CASSLKLAVTTGELFF. CDR3 in DNA: TGCGCCAGCAGCTTAAAACTAGCGGTGACCACCGGGGAGCTGTTTTTT.

The V and J genes are TRBV6-1 and TRBJ1-3; TRBD1 agrees at 9 bases. Germline V lookup: CDR1 MNHNS, CDR2 SASEGT. The CDR3 totals 13 residues. The trim removed 2 bases at V and 10 bases at J, leaving 3 bases unmatched. In nucleotides, the CDR3 is TGTGCCAGCAGTGAATCGACAGGGGGAACCATATATTTT. It translates to CASSESTGGTIYF.

V usage is TRBV28 and J usage is TRBJ2-5; the D gene is possibly TRBD2 (6 bases). Germline CDR1 reads MDHEN; CDR2 reads SYDVKM. Trimming pared 6 bases from V and 3 bases from J, leaving 11 bases between. The CDR3 is made up of 13 amino acids. CDR3 protein: CASSQTREETQYF. The CDR3 DNA is TGTGCCAGCAGCCAGACTAGAGAAGAGACCCAGTACTTC.

The chain links TRBV7-9 to TRBJ2-1; D might be TRBD2 (6 bases). The germline V gene has CDR1 SEHNR and CDR2 FQNEAQ (reference sequence). Trimming shortened V by 0 bases and J by 0 bases, and 15 bases separated the two germline ends. The CDR3 has 18 amino acids. The CDR3 region is CASSLARRAHSSYNEQFF. The DNA of the CDR3 is TGTGCCAGCAGCTTAGCTCGGAGGGCCCATAGCTCCTACAATGAGCAGTTCTTC.

V usage is TRBV5-8 and J usage is TRBJ2-1; 11 bases are a match to TRBD2. J was trimmed by 9 bases and V by 0 bases; bases with no gene match: 5. CDR3 length equals 15 residues. The germline gives CDR1 SGHTS, CDR2 YDEGEE. This chain's CDR3 is CASSLGLAGGLEQFF. CDR3 nucleotides: TGTGCCAGCAGCTTGGGGTTAGCGGGAGGGCTTGAGCAGTTCTTC.

The CDR3 coding sequence is TGTGCCAGCAAGACTAGCGGGGCGAAGTACAATGAGCAGTTCTTC. This sequence encodes CASKTSGAKYNEQFF. The chain uses TRBV2 and TRBJ2-1; TRBD2 agrees at 11 bases. Germline CDR1 is SNHLY and CDR2 is FYNNEI. Trimming at V came to 7 bases and at J to 4 bases, leaving 6 bases not matched to a gene. This CDR3 region has 15 residues.

The chain uses TRBV27 and TRBJ2-5; D may be TRBD2 (6 bases). Per the germline V gene, CDR1 is MNHEY and CDR2 is SMNVEV (reference sequence). V dropped 2 bases and J dropped 3 bases, with 7 bases sitting between them. This CDR3 has 13 amino acids. The CDR3 DNA is TGTGCCAGCAGTTTAAGGAGGGAAGAGACCCAGTACTTC. Translated, it gives CASSLRREETQYF.

This chain connects TRBV28 to TRBJ2-5; tentative D call: TRBD2 (6 bases). CDR1 and CDR2 (germline): MDHEN, SYDVKM. The CDR3 totals 14 residues. Between the trimmed V and J ends, which lost 5 bases and 3 bases, there was a span of 13 bases. The CDR3 DNA is TGTGCCAGCAGTATTGGGGGGAGGAAAGAGACCCAGTACTTC. Its translation is CASSIGGRKETQYF.

This chain links TRBV5-4 with TRBJ2-7, with TRBD1 identical over 12 bases. V was pared by 4 bases and J by 4 bases, with 9 bases of the junction left unmatched. The CDR3 sequence is 16 residues long. Looked up from germline, CDR1 is SGHNT and CDR2 is YYREEE (reference sequence). The CDR3 protein is CASSPPGQGARYEQYF. The CDR3 coding sequence is TGTGCCAGCAGCCCTCCGGGACAGGGGGCGCGATACGAGCAGTACTTC.

This clone was counted a few times. The genes are TRBV21-1 and TRBJ2-7; TRBD2, the table's D call, lacks a check against the DNA. TRBV21-1 is a pseudogene segment. The CDR3 sequence is 17 residues long. Here the CDR3 reads CASSKEYKGEGSYEQYF. The CDR3 DNA is TGTGCCAGCAGCAAAGAGTATAAGGGTGAGGGTTCCTACGAGCAGTACTTC.

This clone was observed a single time. In DNA, the CDR3 is TGTGCCAGCTCGGCGGGGGGGGAGAGGCAGCCCCAGCATTTT. It translates to CASSAGGERQPQHF. The J gene is TRBJ1-5, the V gene TRBV18; possible D gene TRBD1, 5 bases. CDR3 length equals 14 residues. Trimming removed 6 bases from V and 7 bases from J, with 16 bases in between. The V gene's germline CDR1 is KGHSH and CDR2 LQKENI.

The rearrangement uses TRBV28 and TRBJ2-1, with 12 bases fitting TRBD2. Germline V CDR1 and CDR2: MDHEN, SYDVKM. The CDR3 runs 18 residues. Unmatched junction bases numbered 15, after V lost 5 bases and J lost 7 bases. The CDR3 here is CASSVRGGRTSGINEQFF. CDR3 coding DNA: TGTGCCAGCAGTGTCCGTGGGGGAAGGACTAGCGGGATAAATGAGCAGTTCTTC.

The CDR3 region has the DNA TGTGCCAGCAGCTTAGGTTGGTCGAGCCGCATCCGAGAGACCCAGTACTTC. Translating gives CASSLGWSSRIRETQYF. This chain links TRBV11-2 with TRBJ2-5; no clear D gene. V was trimmed by 1 base and J by 4 bases, leaving 19 bases between them. The germline V gene has CDR1 SGHAT and CDR2 FQNNGV. The CDR3 runs 17 residues.

Only a few counts were recorded for this clone. This sequence joins TRBV7-2 and TRBJ2-1, with 8 positions matching TRBD1. Germline CDR1 is SGHTA and CDR2 is FQGNSA. This CDR3 contains 15 residues. After removal of 0 bases from V and 8 bases from J, the junction contained 6 bases not matched to a gene. The CDR3 spells CASSLATRQGYEQFF. CDR3 coding DNA: TGTGCCAGCAGCTTAGCCACCCGACAGGGGTATGAGCAGTTCTTC.

The genes are TRBV6-6 and TRBJ2-5, with 9 bases aligning to TRBD2. Germline assignment: CDR1 MNHNY and CDR2 SVGAGI (reference sequence). The CDR3 contains 16 residues. V was clipped by 4 bases and J by 1 base; unmatched bases: 7. Here the CDR3 reads CASSSLAGSFQETQYF. CDR3 coding DNA: TGTGCCAGCAGTTCTCTAGCGGGAAGCTTCCAAGAGACCCAGTACTTC.

On this clone: The junction does not match germline at one end; this may be a read error. The rearrangement uses TRBV5-1 and TRBJ2-5, with TRBD1 identical over 11 bases. CDR1 is SGHRS and CDR2 is YFSETQ in the germline V gene. The CDR3 runs 16 residues. The CDR3 nucleotides read TGTGCCAGCAGCCAACTGGGACAGGGGGATGAGGAGACCCAGTACTTC. Translation gives CASSQLGQGDEETQYF.

The rearrangement uses TRBV7-9 and TRBJ1-1; 7 bases agree with TRBD1. Germline V gives CDR1 SEHNR, CDR2 FQNEAQ (reference sequence). The CDR3 contains 14 residues. V dropped 5 bases and J dropped 5; count of bases not matched to a gene: 8. CDR3 coding DNA: TGTGCCAGCAGCCAGATGACAGGGTATACTGAAGCTTTCTTT. It is translated as CASSQMTGYTEAFF.